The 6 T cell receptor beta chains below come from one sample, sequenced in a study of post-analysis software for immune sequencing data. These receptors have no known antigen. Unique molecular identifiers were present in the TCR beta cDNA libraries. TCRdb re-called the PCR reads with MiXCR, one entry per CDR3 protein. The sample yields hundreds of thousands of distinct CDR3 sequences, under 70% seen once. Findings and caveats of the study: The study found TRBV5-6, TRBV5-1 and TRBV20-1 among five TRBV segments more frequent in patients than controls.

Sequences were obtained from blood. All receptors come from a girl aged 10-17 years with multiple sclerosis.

For the CDR3, the DNA is TGTGCCAGCAGCACTAACAGGGTAAATTCCAATAATTCACCCCTCCACTTT. This codes for CASSTNRVNSNNSPLHF. The chain employs TRBV21-1 and TRBJ1-6; the table's D gene call, TRBD1, was not cross checked with the DNA. TRBV21-1 is noted as a pseudogene. There are 17 residues in the CDR3.

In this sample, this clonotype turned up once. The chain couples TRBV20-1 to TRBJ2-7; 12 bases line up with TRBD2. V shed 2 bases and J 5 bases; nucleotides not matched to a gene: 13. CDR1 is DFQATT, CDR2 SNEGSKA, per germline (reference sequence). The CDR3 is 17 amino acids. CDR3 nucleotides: TGCAGTGCTAGAAGACTAGCGGGAGCTACCCACCTAGACGAGCAGTACTTC. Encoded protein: CSARRLAGATHLDEQYF.

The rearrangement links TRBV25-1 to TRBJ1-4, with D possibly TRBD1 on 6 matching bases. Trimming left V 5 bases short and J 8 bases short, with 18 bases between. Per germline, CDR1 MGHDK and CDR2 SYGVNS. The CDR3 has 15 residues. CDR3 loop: CASSFTGGLHEKLFF. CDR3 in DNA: TGTGCCAGCAGTTTCACGGGGGGCCTCCACGAAAAACTGTTTTTT.

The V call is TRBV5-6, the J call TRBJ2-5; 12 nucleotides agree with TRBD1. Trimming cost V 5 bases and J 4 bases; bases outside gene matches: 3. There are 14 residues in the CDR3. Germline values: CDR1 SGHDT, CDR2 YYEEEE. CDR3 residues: CASRWDRGPETQYF. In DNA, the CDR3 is TGTGCCAGCAGGTGGGACAGGGGGCCAGAGACCCAGTACTTC.

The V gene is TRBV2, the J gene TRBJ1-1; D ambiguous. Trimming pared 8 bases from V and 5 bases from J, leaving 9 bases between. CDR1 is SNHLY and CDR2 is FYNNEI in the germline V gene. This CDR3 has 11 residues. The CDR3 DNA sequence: TGTGCCAGCGTGAGGGATACTGAAGCTTTCTTT. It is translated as CASVRDTEAFF.

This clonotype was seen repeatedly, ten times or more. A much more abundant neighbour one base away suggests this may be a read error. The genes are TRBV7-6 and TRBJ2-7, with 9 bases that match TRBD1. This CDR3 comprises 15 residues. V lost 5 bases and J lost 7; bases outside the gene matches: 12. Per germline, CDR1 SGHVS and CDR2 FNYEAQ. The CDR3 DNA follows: TGTGCCAGCAGCCCAGCCGGGACAGGGCGTCGGGAGCAGTACTTC. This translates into CASSPAGTGRREQYF.